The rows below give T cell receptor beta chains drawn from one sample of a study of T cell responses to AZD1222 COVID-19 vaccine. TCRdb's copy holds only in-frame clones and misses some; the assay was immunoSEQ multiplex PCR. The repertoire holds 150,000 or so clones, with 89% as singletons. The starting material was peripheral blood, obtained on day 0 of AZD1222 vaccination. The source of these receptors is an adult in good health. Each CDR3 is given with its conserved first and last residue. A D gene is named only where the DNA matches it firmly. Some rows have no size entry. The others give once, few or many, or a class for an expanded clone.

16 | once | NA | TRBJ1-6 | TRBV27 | CASSPRPTERNSPLHF | TGTGCCAGCAGTCCACGTCCGACAGAGCGGAATTCACCCCTCCACTTT
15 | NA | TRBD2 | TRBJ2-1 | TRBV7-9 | CASSVEGLVYNEQFF | TGTGCCAGCAGCGTCGAGGGACTAGTCTACAATGAGCAGTTCTTC
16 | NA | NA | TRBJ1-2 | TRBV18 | CASSLLEEDRRGGYTF | TGTGCCAGCTCCCTCCTCGAGGAGGACAGACGAGGGGGCTACACCTTC
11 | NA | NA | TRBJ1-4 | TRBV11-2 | CASRKGEKLFF | TGTGCCAGCAGAAAGGGGGAAAAACTGTTTTTT
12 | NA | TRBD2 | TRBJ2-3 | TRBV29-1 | CSVELAGGTQYF | TGCAGCGTTGAGCTAGCGGGGGGTACGCAGTATTTT
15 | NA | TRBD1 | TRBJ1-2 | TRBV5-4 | CASSDGTGTGYGYTF | TGTGCCAGCAGCGACGGGACAGGGACGGGCTATGGCTACACCTTC
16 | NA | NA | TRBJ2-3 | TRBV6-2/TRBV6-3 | CASSYGLGGQGDTQYF | TGTGCCAGCAGTTACGGTTTGGGGGGCCAGGGAGATACGCAGTATTTT
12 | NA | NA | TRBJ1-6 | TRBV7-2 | CASSLDDSPLHF | TGTGCCAGCAGCTTAGACGACTCACCCCTCCACTTT
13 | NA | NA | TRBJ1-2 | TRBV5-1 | CASSMGAAYGYTF | TGCGCCAGCAGTATGGGGGCCGCCTATGGCTACACCTTC
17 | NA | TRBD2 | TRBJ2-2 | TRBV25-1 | CASSGLAGREGTGELFF | TGTGCCAGCAGTGGCCTAGCGGGGAGAGAGGGCACCGGGGAGCTGTTTTTT
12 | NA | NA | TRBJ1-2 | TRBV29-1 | CSVVGGDYGYTF | TGCAGCGTTGTTGGGGGCGACTATGGCTACACCTTC
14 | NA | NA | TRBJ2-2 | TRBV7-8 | CASSFSPHTGELFF | TGTGCCAGCAGCTTTTCTCCGCACACCGGGGAGCTGTTTTTT
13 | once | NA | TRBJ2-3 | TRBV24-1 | CATSDVTGDTQYF | TGTGCCACCAGTGATGTGACAGGAGATACGCAGTATTTT
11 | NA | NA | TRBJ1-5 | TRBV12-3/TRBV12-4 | CASSFGQPQHF | TGTGCCAGCAGTTTCGGACAGCCCCAGCATTTT
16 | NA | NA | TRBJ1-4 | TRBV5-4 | CASSLKSGSANEKLFF | TGTGCCAGCAGCTTGAAGTCGGGCTCGGCTAATGAAAAACTGTTTTTT